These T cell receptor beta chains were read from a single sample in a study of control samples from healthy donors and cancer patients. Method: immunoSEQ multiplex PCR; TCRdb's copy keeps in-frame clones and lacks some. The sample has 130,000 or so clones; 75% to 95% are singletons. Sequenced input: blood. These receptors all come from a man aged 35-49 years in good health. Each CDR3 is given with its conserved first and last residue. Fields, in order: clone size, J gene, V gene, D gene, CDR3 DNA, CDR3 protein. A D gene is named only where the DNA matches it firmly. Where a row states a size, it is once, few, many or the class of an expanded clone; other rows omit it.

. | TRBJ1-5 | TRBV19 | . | TGTGCCAGTAGTATAACAGCTGAATATAGCAATCAGCCCCAGCATTTT | CASSITAEYSNQPQHF
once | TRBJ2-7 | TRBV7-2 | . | TGTGCCAGCAGCCCGACCATCGGGCCACGCGAGCAGTACTTC | CASSPTIGPREQYF
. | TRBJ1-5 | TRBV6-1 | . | TGTGCCAGCAGTGAAGCGGTGGCGACCCGGGGGAAGCCCCAGCATTTT | CASSEAVATRGKPQHF
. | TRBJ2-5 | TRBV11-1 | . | TGTGCCAGCAGCTTAAGGGGGGAGACCCAGTACTTC | CASSLRGETQYF
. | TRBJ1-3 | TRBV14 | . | TGTGCCAGCAGCCAAGAGGCTGGAAACACCATATATTTT | CASSQEAGNTIYF
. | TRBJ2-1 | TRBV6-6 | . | TGTGCCAGCAGTAAAGCAACAGTTTACAATGAGCAGTTCTTC | CASSKATVYNEQFF
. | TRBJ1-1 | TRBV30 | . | TGTGCCTGGAGTCCCCGGTGGGGCACTGAAGCTTTCTTT | CAWSPRWGTEAFF
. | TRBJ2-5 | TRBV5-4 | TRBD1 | TGTGCCAGCCGCTCGACAGGGGGGGAGACCCAGTACTTC | CASRSTGGETQYF
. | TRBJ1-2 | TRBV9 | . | TGTGCCAGCAGCGCGGACTCCTCCGAGGGGCTCTATGGCTACACCTTC | CASSADSSEGLYGYTF
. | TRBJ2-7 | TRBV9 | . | TGTGCCAGCAGCGTAGGTCAGGTTTCCTACGAGCAGTACTTC | CASSVGQVSYEQYF
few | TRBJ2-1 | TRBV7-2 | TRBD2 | TGTGCCAGCAGCCCACTAGCGGGGGATTCCTACAATGAGCAGTTCTTC | CASSPLAGDSYNEQFF
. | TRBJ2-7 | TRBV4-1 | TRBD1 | TGCGCCAGCGGCAGGGGGCTCTACGAGCAGTACTTC | CASGRGLYEQYF
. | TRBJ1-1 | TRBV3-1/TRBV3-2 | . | TGTGCCAGCAGCCTGGGACATCAGAACACTGAAGCTTTCTTT | CASSLGHQNTEAFF
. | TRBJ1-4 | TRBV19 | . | TGTGCCAGTAGTATACTCGGGGTGGCTAATGAAAAACTGTTTTTT | CASSILGVANEKLFF
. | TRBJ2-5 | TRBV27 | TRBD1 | TGTGCCAGCAGTTGGGACAGGTTTCGAGAGACCCAGTACTTC | CASSWDRFRETQYF
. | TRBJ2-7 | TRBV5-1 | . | TGCGCCAGATTGAAGATCTTACAGAAGCAGTACTTC | CARLKILQKQYF
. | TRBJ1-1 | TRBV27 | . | TGTGCCAGCAGTCCCCGGCGGGCAACTGAAGCTTTCTTT | CASSPRRATEAFF
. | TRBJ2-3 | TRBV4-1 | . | TGCGCCAGCAGCCCTCACGGCCTCAGCACAGATACGCAGTATTTT | CASSPHGLSTDTQYF
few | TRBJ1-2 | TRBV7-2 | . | TGTGCCAGCAGCTTAGGCGGCAGTGCGGGAGCTGGCTACACCTTC | CASSLGGSAGAGYTF
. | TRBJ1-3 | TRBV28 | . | TGTGCCAGCAGAACAGAGAGTTCTGGAAACACCATATATTTT | CASRTESSGNTIYF
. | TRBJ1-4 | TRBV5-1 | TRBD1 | TGCGCCAGCAGAAGTGGGACAGGGAATGAAAAACTGTTTTTT | CASRSGTGNEKLFF
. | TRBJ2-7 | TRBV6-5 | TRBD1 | TGTGCCAGCAGGGGACAGGGGGCATACGGCGAGCAGTACTTC | CASRGQGAYGEQYF
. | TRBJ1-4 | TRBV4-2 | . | TGTGCCAGCAGCCTCGGTCCCGAGGATGAAAAACTGTTTTTT | CASSLGPEDEKLFF
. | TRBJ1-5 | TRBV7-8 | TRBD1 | TGTGCCAGCAGCATGGACAGGGTCAATCAGCCCCAGCATTTT | CASSMDRVNQPQHF
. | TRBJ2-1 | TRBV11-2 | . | TGTGCCAGCAGCCCTGGGGACAATGAGCAGTTCTTC | CASSPGDNEQFF
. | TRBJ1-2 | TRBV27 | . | TGTGCCAGCAGCCCCGGAATGGACTATGGCTACACCTTC | CASSPGMDYGYTF
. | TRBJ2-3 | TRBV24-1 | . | TGTGCCACCAGTGATCGACCCCGGGACCGAATCACAGATACGCAGTATTTT | CATSDRPRDRITDTQYF
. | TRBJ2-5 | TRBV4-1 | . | TGCGCCAGCAGCCAAAATCTCGTAGAGACCCAGTACTTC | CASSQNLVETQYF
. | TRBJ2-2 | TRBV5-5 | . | TGTGCCAGCAGCCCACAGGGTCCATACACCGGGGAGCTGTTTTTT | CASSPQGPYTGELFF
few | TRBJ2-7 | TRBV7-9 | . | TGTGCCAGCAGCTTAACTCGAGGGCAGGGCTACGAGCAGTACTTC | CASSLTRGQGYEQYF
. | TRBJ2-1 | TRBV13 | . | TGTGCCAGCAGCTTAGGCCCCTTAGCGAGCTCCTACAATGAGCAGTTCTTC | CASSLGPLASSYNEQFF
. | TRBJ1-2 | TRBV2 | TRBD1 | TGTGCCAGCAGCGAACAGGGGCCGTCTCTCTATGGCTACACCTTC | CASSEQGPSLYGYTF
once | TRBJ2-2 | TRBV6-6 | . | TGTGCCAGCTTCACGAACACCGGGGAGCTGTTTTTT | CASFTNTGELFF
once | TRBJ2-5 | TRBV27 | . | TGTGCCAGCAGCCGCCGAGGAGGGGGAGAGACCCAGTACTTC | CASSRRGGGETQYF
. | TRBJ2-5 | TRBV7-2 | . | TGTGCTTCCGGGACCACAAAAGAGACCCAGTACTTC | CASGTTKETQYF
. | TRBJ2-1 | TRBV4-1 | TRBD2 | TGCGCCAGCAGCCAAACTAGCGGGGCACGCAATGAGCAGTTCTTC | CASSQTSGARNEQFF
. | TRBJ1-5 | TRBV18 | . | TGTGCCAGCTCACCTGAGGACAGTCAACCCCAGCATTTT | CASSPEDSQPQHF